This T cell receptor beta chain was identified in a study of OX40 agonist ivuxolimab in advanced cancers. Points from the study as a whole: There were, on average, more expanded clones in CD8+ T cells than in CD4+.

The V gene's germline CDR1 is SGHTA and CDR2 FQGNSA. The CDR3 has 14 residues. Trimming cost V 5 bases and J 9 bases, with 17 bases left between them. Produced via immunoSEQ multiplex PCR; TCRdb's table is partial and in-frame only. This repertoire shows over 50,000 clones, approximately 90% found once; its top ten account for 1.5%. Only a few counts were recorded for this clone. Its cognate antigen is unknown. The receptor was isolated from an adult with an advanced solid tumor such as melanoma, head and neck, liver or kidney cancer. The sample here was CD4+ or CD8+ T cells sorted from blood, taken in a trial of the OX40 agonist ivuxolimab. This sequence joins TRBV7-2 and TRBJ2-1; D assignment may be TRBD1 or TRBD2 (5 bases each). CDR3 nucleotide sequence: TGTGCCAGCAGCCGGAGCCGGGGCCTCGGTGAGCAGTTCTTC. The encoded protein is CASSRSRGLGEQFF.